The clone carrying this T cell receptor (beta chain) was observed a handful of times. The antigen is unknown. The CDR3 length is 15 residues. The V gene lost 2 bases and the J gene lost 2 bases, with 12 bases spanning the gap. Germline CDR1 and CDR2: GTSNPN and SVGIG (reference sequence). This sample stems from a study of HIV-infected patients and healthy controls. Alpha and beta constant-region primers primed reverse transcription of about 470 ng RNA. Separate chain-specific third strand synthesis with multiplexing indices produced the alpha and beta libraries. In TCRdb, the 5' RACE reads were re-called with MiXCR into one record per CDR3 protein. The top ten clones hold about a quarter of a sample with some 11,000 distinct CDR3 sequences, around 9.3% of them seen once. Study-level findings and limits: Significant mean usage differences between HIV-infected patients and controls involved eight alpha and eight beta V genes.

No cell fractionation was done, so the repertoire covers all unsorted peripheral blood T cells. This chain links TRBV30 with TRBJ2-2; D assignment may be TRBD1 or TRBD2 (5 bases each). The material sequenced was blood, taken before antiretroviral therapy. The source of this sequence is an adult with HIV infection. The donor label of this sample is uncertain. The CDR3 region is CAWSWGPINTGELFF. CDR3 nucleotide sequence: TGTGCCTGGAGTTGGGGACCGATTAACACCGGGGAGCTGTTTTTT.